Listed below are T cell receptor beta chains from one sample, sequenced in a study of blood T cell repertoires in COVID-19. Sequencing used immunoSEQ multiplex PCR; TCRdb keeps in-frame clones, though not all of them. The sample has 300,000 to 350,000 clones; 75% to 95% are singletons. The source material was peripheral blood. These receptors all stem from a woman between 25 and 40 years old with COVID-19, enrolled during active disease. CDR3s include the opening cysteine and the closing phenylalanine or tryptophan. D genes are given only for firm matches. Some rows mark clone size as missing; the rest say once, few, many or name a class of expanded clone.

>TRBD1|NA|TRBJ2-1|TRBV10-3
TGTGCCATCGGGACAGCTTACAATGAGCAGTTCTTC
CAIGTAYNEQFF
>NA|NA|TRBJ2-1|TRBV2
TGTGCCAGCTCCCCCTGGGCTTCCGGGGATGAGCAGTTCTTC
CASSPWASGDEQFF
>NA|NA|TRBJ1-1|TRBV4-1
TGCGCCAGCACCCCGTGGAGCCGGTCGGGCACTGAAGCTTTCTTT
CASTPWSRSGTEAFF
>TRBD1|NA|TRBJ1-4|TRBV11-2
TGTGCCAGCAGCTTTAACAGGGGTGGGGAAAAACTGTTTTTT
CASSFNRGGEKLFF
>TRBD2|NA|TRBJ2-5|TRBV5-1
TGCGCCAGCAGCTTGACTAGCGGGAGGCCGCAGGAGACCCAGTACTTC
CASSLTSGRPQETQYF
>NA|NA|TRBJ2-2|TRBV11-2
TGTGCCAGCAGCGCAGGAGGGGTCACCGGGGAGCTGTTTTTT
CASSAGGVTGELFF
>TRBD2|NA|TRBJ2-2|TRBV5-1
TGCGCCACCTCCGGGACTAGCGACGGGGAGCTGTTTTTT
CATSGTSDGELFF
>TRBD2|once|TRBJ2-5|TRBV19
TGTGCCAGTAGCCTGCGGGGGGCCAACCAAGAGACCCAGTACTTC
CASSLRGANQETQYF
>NA|NA|TRBJ1-2|TRBV3-1/TRBV3-2
TGTGCCAGCAGCCAGGGAGATGGCTACACCTTC
CASSQGDGYTF
>TRBD2|NA|TRBJ2-5|TRBV9
TGTGCCAGCAGCCCGGGACTAGCGGAACAAGAGACCCAGTACTTC
CASSPGLAEQETQYF
>TRBD1|NA|TRBJ2-3|TRBV28
TGTGCCAGCAGTCCGACCCCGGGACAGGGCACAGATACGCAGTATTTT
CASSPTPGQGTDTQYF
>NA|NA|TRBJ1-4|TRBV19
TGTGCCAGCGCGAAAAAGGGGACTAATGAAAAACTGTTTTTT
CASAKKGTNEKLFF
>NA|NA|TRBJ2-1|TRBV18
TGTGCCAGCTCAACCGGACCGAGCGGTGAGCAGTTCTTC
CASSTGPSGEQFF
>TRBD1|NA|TRBJ1-5|TRBV7-2
TGTGCCAGCAGCTTAGGGGGACAGACCAATCAGCCCCAGCATTTT
CASSLGGQTNQPQHF
>TRBD2|NA|TRBJ2-3|TRBV6-1
TGTGCCAGCAGTGAAAGCGGGAGTGTCACAGATACGCAGTATTTT
CASSESGSVTDTQYF
>NA|NA|TRBJ2-7|TRBV6-6
TGTGCCAGCTCGAGCGGCTCCTACGAGCAGTACTTC
CASSSGSYEQYF
>NA|NA|TRBJ2-7|TRBV6-5
TGTGCCAGCAGTTACGCGGGGGCCGGGGGAGAGCAGTACTTC
CASSYAGAGGEQYF
>TRBD1|NA|TRBJ2-7|TRBV2
TGTGCCAGCAGTGGAGGGACAGTACCCTACGAGCAGTACTTC
CASSGGTVPYEQYF
>TRBD2|NA|TRBJ2-1|TRBV9
TGTGCCAGCAGCGTGGCGGGAGATAACAATGAGCAGTTCTTC
CASSVAGDNNEQFF
>TRBD2|NA|TRBJ2-1|TRBV15
TGTGCCACCAGCAGAGAACTAGCGGTCTTTTCCTACAATGAGCAGTTCTTC
CATSRELAVFSYNEQFF
>TRBD1|NA|TRBJ2-7|TRBV7-9
TGTGCCACCTCACGAACAGGGGGCGGGTACGAGCAGTACTTC
CATSRTGGGYEQYF
>NA|NA|TRBJ1-4|TRBV4-1
TGCGCCAGCAGCCAAGTCACGACTGCAACTAATGAAAAACTGTTTTTT
CASSQVTTATNEKLFF
>NA|NA|TRBJ2-3|TRBV6-5
TGTGCCAGCAGTCGGGGGGCCCGGGATACGCAGTATTTT
CASSRGARDTQYF
>TRBD1|NA|TRBJ2-7|TRBV6-5
TGTGCCAGCAGTTACTCGATGAGGGACAGGGTCTACGAGCAGTACTTC
CASSYSMRDRVYEQYF
>TRBD2|NA|TRBJ2-1|TRBV29-1
TGCAGCGTTGAGGATTGGGGTCGGGGACTAGCGGCCAATGAGCAGTTCTTC
CSVEDWGRGLAANEQFF
>NA|NA|TRBJ1-2|TRBV6-6
TGTGCCAGCAGTTACGCAGGGGATTATGGCTACACCTTC
CASSYAGDYGYTF
>NA|NA|TRBJ1-1|TRBV6-5
TGTGCCAGCAGGGATCCGGGACAGAACACTGAAGCTTTCTTT
CASRDPGQNTEAFF
>TRBD2|NA|TRBJ2-1|TRBV9
TGTGCCAGCAGCGTAGCTAGCGGGAGTATCAATGAGCAGTTCTTC
CASSVASGSINEQFF
>TRBD1|NA|TRBJ2-5|TRBV9
TGTGCCAGCAGCTTCACAGGGGGCGCTGAGACCCAGTACTTC
CASSFTGGAETQYF
>TRBD1|once|TRBJ2-1|TRBV7-6
TGTGCCAGCAGCCAGGGAGGGGGACAGGGAGGCAATGAGCAGTTCTTC
CASSQGGGQGGNEQFF
>NA|NA|TRBJ1-1|TRBV6-5
TGTGCCAGCAGTTACGGGCCCGAAACTGAAGCTTTCTTT
CASSYGPETEAFF
>TRBD2|NA|TRBJ2-1|TRBV7-8
TGTGCCAGCAGCTACCGGACTAGCGGATTTTACAATGAGCAGTTCTTC
CASSYRTSGFYNEQFF
>TRBD1|NA|TRBJ1-1|TRBV7-6
TGTGCCAGCAGCCGAGACCCAGGGGGTATGAACACTGAAGCTTTCTTT
CASSRDPGGMNTEAFF
>NA|NA|TRBJ1-5|TRBV6-1
TGTGCCAGCAGTGACAAACCAGGGACTAATCAGCCCCAGCATTTT
CASSDKPGTNQPQHF
>NA|NA|TRBJ1-1|TRBV29-1
TGCAGCGTCCCGGGGTTCATGAACACTGAAGCTTTCTTT
CSVPGFMNTEAFF
>NA|NA|TRBJ2-2|TRBV3-1/TRBV3-2
TGTGCCAGCAGCCAAGGGACTCTCACCGGGGAGCTGTTTTTT
CASSQGTLTGELFF
>NA|NA|TRBJ2-2|TRBV19
TGTGCCAGTAGCTTCCAAGTCGGCGGGGAGCTGTTTTTT
CASSFQVGGELFF
>NA|NA|TRBJ2-2|TRBV5-1
TGCGCCAGCAGCTTGCTGACAGTTGAGACGAACACCGGGGAGCTGTTTTTT
CASSLLTVETNTGELFF
>TRBD1|NA|TRBJ1-6|TRBV29-1
TGCAGCGTGCGACAGGGGGCAAATTCACCCCTCCACTTT
CSVRQGANSPLHF
>TRBD1|few|TRBJ2-1|TRBV2
TGTGCCAGCAGCACGAACGGACAGGGCTACAATGAGCAGTTCTTC
CASSTNGQGYNEQFF
>NA|NA|TRBJ2-7|TRBV29-1
TGCAGCGTGGTGACAGACACCTCCTACGAGCAGTACTTC
CSVVTDTSYEQYF
>TRBD1|NA|TRBJ1-1|TRBV27
TGTGCCAGCTCGATTACAGGGGGGACTGAAGCTTTCTTT
CASSITGGTEAFF
>NA|NA|TRBJ2-7|TRBV5-1
TGCGCCAGCAGCTTCGGGGACTCGGCCTACGAGCAGTACTTC
CASSFGDSAYEQYF
>NA|NA|TRBJ1-2|TRBV6-5
TGTGCCAGCACCCGGGTCGGATATGGCTACACCTTC
CASTRVGYGYTF
>TRBD1|few|TRBJ1-1|TRBV7-9
TGTGCCAGCAGCATACGACAGGGGAACACTGAAGCTTTCTTT
CASSIRQGNTEAFF
>NA|NA|TRBJ1-4|TRBV2
TGTGCCAGCAGTGAAGCGCCGGAGGGAGGTAATGAAAAACTGTTTTTT
CASSEAPEGGNEKLFF
>NA|NA|TRBJ1-3|TRBV9
TGTGCCAGCAGCGTTGGGGGGAACACCATATATTTT
CASSVGGNTIYF
>TRBD2|NA|TRBJ2-1|TRBV7-8
TGTGCCAGCAGCGCCAGGACTAGTTTATACAATGAGCAGTTCTTC
CASSARTSLYNEQFF
>TRBD2|NA|TRBJ2-5|TRBV2
TGTGCCAGCAGGACCGGGACTAGCGGGGAGACCCAGTACTTC
CASRTGTSGETQYF
>NA|NA|TRBJ1-1|TRBV19
TGTGCCAGTCAGATCGGGAAGAACACTGAAGCTTTCTTT
CASQIGKNTEAFF
>NA|NA|TRBJ2-7|TRBV28
TGTGCCAGCGTGCGGCGGACAACATACGAGCAGTACTTC
CASVRRTTYEQYF
>NA|NA|TRBJ2-7|TRBV27
TGTGCCAGCAGTTTTGATTATGGCGGTTTCTACGAGCAGTACTTC
CASSFDYGGFYEQYF